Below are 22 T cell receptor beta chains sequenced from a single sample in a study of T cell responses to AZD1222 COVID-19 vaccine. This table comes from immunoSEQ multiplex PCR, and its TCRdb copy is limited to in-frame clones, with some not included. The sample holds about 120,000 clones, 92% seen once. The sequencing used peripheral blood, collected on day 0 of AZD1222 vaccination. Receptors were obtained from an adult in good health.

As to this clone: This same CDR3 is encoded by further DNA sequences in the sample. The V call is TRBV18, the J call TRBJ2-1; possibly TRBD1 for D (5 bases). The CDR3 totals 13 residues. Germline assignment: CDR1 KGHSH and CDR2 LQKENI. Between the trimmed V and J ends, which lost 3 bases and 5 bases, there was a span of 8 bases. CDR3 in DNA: TGTGCCAGCTCACCGGGGCAGAACAATGAGCAGTTCTTC. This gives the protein CASSPGQNNEQFF.

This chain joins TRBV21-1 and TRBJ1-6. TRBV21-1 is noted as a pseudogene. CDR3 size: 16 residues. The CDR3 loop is CASSNNAGGENSPLHF. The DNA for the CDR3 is TGTGCCAGCAGCAATAATGCGGGGGGCGAAAATTCACCCCTCCACTTT.

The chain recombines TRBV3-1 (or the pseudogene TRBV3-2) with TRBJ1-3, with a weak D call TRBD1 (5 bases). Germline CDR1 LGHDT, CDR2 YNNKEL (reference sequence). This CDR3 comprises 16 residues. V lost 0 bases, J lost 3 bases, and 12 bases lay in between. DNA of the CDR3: TGTGCCAGCAGCCAAGATCCGGGGGTCTTTGGAAACACCATATATTTT. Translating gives CASSQDPGVFGNTIYF.

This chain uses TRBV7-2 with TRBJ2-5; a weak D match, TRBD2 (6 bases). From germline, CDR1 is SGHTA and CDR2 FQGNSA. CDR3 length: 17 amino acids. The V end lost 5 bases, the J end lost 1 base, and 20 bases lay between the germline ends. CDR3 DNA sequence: TGTGCCAGCAGCCCACATCTCCCCGGGACTCTCCAAGAGACCCAGTACTTC. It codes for CASSPHLPGTLQETQYF.

The CDR3 coding sequence is TGTGCCAGCTCGCCCAGGGGGGATTACCAAGAGACCCAGTACTTC. This translates into CASSPRGDYQETQYF. This chain joins TRBV18 and TRBJ2-5, with a possible D match to TRBD1 (7 bases). Per the germline V gene, CDR1 is KGHSH and CDR2 is LQKENI. Trimming shortened V by 6 bases and J by 0 bases, and 14 bases separated the two germline ends. This CDR3 is 15 amino acids long.

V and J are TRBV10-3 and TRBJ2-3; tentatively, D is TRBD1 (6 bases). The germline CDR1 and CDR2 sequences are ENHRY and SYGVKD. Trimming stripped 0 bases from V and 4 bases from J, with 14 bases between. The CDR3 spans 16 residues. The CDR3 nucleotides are TGTGCCATCAGTGAGTCACGTCAGGGGATGGCAGATACGCAGTATTTT. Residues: CAISESRQGMADTQYF.

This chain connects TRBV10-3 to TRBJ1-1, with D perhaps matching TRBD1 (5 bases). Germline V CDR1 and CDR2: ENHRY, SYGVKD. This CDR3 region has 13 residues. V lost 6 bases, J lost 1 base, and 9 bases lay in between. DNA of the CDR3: TGTGCCATCAGGGGGGAACAGAACACTGAAGCTTTCTTT. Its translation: CAIRGEQNTEAFF.

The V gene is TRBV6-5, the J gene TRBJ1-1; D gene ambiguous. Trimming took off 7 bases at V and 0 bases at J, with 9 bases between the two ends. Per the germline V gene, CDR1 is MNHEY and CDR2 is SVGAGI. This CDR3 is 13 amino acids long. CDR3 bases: TGTGCCAGCACCGAGGGTTTGAACACTGAAGCTTTCTTT. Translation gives CASTEGLNTEAFF.

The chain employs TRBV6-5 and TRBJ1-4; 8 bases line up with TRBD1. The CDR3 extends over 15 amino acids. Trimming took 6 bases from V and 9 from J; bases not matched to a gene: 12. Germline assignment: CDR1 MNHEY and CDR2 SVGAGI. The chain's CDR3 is CASSPQGQGGQKLFF. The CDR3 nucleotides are TGTGCCAGCAGCCCCCAAGGACAGGGTGGTCAAAAACTGTTTTTT.

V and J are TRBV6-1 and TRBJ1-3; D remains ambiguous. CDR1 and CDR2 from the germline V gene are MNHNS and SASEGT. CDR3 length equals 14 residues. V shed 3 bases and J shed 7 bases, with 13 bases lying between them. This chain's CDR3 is CASSEGASRNTIYF. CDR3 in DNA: TGTGCCAGCAGTGAGGGAGCCTCCCGGAACACCATATATTTT.

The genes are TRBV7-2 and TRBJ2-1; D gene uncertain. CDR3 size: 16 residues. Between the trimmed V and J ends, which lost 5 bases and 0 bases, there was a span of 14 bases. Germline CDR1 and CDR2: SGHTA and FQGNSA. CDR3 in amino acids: CASSPRALSSYNEQFF. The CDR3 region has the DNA TGTGCCAGCAGCCCTAGGGCCCTAAGCTCCTACAATGAGCAGTTCTTC.

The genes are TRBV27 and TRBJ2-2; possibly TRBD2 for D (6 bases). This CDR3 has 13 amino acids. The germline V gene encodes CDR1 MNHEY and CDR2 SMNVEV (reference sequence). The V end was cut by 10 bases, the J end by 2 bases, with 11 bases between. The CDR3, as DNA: TGTGCCACTCTCGGGACTAACACCGGGGAGCTGTTTTTT. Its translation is CATLGTNTGELFF.

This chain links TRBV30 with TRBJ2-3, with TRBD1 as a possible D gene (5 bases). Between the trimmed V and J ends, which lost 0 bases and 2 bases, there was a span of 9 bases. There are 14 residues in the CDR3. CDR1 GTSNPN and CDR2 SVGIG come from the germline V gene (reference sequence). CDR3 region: CAWSVGVPTDTQYF. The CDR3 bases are TGTGCCTGGAGTGTAGGGGTGCCCACAGATACGCAGTATTTT.

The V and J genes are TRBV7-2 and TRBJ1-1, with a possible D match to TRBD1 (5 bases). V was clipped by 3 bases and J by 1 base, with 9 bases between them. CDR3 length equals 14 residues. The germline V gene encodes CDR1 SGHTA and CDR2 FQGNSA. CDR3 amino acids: CASSLQGRNTEAFF. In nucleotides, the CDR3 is TGTGCCAGCAGCTTGCAGGGCAGGAACACTGAAGCTTTCTTT.

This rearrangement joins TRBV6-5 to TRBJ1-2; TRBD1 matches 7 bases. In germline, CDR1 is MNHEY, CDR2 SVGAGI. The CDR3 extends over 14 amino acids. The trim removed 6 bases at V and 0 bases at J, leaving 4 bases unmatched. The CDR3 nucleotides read TGTGCCAGCAGACCCGGACAGGCTAACTATGGCTACACCTTC. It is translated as CASRPGQANYGYTF.

The CDR3 is CASSPGLSNQPQHF. The CDR3 nucleotides read TGTGCCAGCAGCCCCGGCCTGAGCAATCAGCCCCAGCATTTT. The rearrangement links TRBV7-9 to TRBJ1-5; D unresolved. The CDR3 runs 14 residues. CDR1 is SEHNR and CDR2 is FQNEAQ in the germline V gene (reference sequence). The V and J ends lost 5 bases and 1 base respectively, with 9 bases between them.

The CDR3 loop reads CASSFQGGSNTEAFF. The CDR3 bases are TGTGCCAGCAGCTTCCAAGGGGGATCAAACACTGAAGCTTTCTTT. The rearrangement joins TRBV9 to TRBJ1-1, with D maybe TRBD1 (6 bases). The germline CDR1 and CDR2 sequences are SGDLS and YYNGEE. CDR3 length equals 15 residues. Trimming took off 4 bases at V and 2 bases at J, with 15 bases between the two ends.

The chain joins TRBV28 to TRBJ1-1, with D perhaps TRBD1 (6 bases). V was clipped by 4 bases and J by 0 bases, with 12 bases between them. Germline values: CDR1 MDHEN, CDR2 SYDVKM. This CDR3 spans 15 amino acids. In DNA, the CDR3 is TGTGCCAGCAGTTACACGGGACAAGTGAACACTGAAGCTTTCTTT. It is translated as CASSYTGQVNTEAFF.

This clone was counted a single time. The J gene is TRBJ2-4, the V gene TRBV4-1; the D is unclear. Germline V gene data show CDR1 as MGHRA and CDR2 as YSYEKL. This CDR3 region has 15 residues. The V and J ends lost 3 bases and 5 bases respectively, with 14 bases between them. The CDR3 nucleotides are TGCGCCAGCAGCCAGGAATTTCCGGCCGAAAACATTCAGTACTTC. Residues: CASSQEFPAENIQYF.

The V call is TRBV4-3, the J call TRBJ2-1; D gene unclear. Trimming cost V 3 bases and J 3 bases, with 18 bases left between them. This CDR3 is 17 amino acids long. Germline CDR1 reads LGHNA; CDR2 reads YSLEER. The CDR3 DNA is TGCGCCAGCAGCCACTTTCGATGGGCCCCCGTCTACAATGAGCAGTTCTTC. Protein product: CASSHFRWAPVYNEQFF.

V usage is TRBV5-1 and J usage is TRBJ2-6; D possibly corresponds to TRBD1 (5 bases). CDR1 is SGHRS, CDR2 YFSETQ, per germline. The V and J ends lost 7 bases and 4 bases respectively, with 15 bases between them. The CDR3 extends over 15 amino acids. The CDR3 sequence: CASLGVFKGANVLTF. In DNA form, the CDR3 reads TGCGCCAGCTTAGGGGTCTTTAAAGGGGCCAACGTCCTGACTTTC.

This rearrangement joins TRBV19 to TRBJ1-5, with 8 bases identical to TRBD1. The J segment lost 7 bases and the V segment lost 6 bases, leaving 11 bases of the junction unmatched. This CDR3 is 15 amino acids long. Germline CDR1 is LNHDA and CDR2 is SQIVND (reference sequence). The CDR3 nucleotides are TGTGCCAGTAGAAAGACAGGGGACTGGGACCAGCCCCAGCATTTT. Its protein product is CASRKTGDWDQPQHF. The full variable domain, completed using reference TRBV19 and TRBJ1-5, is DGGITQSPKYLFRKEGQNVTLSCEQNLNHDAMYWYRQDPGQGLRLIYYSQIVNDFQKGDIAEGYSVSREKKESFPLTVTSAQKNPTAFYLCASRKTGDWDQPQHFGDGTRLSIL.